This TCR beta chain was obtained from a study of a mutant IDH1 vaccine in newly diagnosed glioma. On the study more broadly: Treatment recipients were around 62% male and around 40% female, and their mean age was around 39 years. Patients' prior therapy spanned radiotherapy, temozolomide, or both; most underwent both. Findings and caveats of the study: Changes in the top peripheral T cell clonotypes seemingly had no bearing on pseudoprogression. Vaccination elicited immune responses in 93.3% of patients.

Trimming shortened V by 3 bases and J by 0 bases, and 12 bases separated the two germline ends. The germline gives CDR1 SGHVS, CDR2 FQNEAQ. The CDR3 runs 16 residues. Described time point: baseline, week 1 (first vaccination visit). As to treatment: pre-vaccination baseline after standard-of-care therapy. Sequencing was performed with immunoSEQ multiplex PCR; in TCRdb, only in-frame clones are kept and a portion is missing. The table lists about 88,000 clones, almost 85% of them singletons, with around 5% in the top ten. Of note for this clone: Its matching antigen is unknown.

This TCR derives from a man in his forties with glioma. Some clones in this sample may be carry-over from other donors' samples. This chain links TRBV7-8 with TRBJ1-3, with D tentatively TRBD1 (5 bases). The sample was PBMCs, taken from a glioma patient treated with radiotherapy, temozolomide or both. The CDR3 reads CASSFQGRVSGNTIYF. The CDR3 DNA reads TGTGCCAGCAGCTTTCAGGGTCGGGTCTCTGGAAACACCATATATTTT.